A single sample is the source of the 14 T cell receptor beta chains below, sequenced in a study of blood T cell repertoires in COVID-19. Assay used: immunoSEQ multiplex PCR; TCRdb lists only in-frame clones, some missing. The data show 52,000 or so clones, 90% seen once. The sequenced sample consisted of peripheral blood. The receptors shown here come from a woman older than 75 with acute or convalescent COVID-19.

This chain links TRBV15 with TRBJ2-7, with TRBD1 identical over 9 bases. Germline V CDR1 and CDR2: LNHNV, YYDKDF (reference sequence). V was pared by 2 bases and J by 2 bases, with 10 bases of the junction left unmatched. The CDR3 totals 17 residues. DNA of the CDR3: TGTGCCACCAGCAGACCTGGACAGGGGTTTACAGCCTACGAGCAGTACTTC. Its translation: CATSRPGQGFTAYEQYF.

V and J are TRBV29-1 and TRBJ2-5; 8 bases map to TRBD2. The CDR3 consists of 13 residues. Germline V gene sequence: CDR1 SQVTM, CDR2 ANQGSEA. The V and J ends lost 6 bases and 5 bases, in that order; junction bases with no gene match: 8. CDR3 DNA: TGCAGCGTAGTACCGGGACTAGGTGAGACCCAGTACTTC. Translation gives CSVVPGLGETQYF.

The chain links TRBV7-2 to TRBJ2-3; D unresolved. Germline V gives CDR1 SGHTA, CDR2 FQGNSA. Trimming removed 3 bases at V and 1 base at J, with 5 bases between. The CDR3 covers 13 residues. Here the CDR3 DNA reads TGTGCCAGCAGCTTCGAGGGCACAGATACGCAGTATTTT. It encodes CASSFEGTDTQYF.

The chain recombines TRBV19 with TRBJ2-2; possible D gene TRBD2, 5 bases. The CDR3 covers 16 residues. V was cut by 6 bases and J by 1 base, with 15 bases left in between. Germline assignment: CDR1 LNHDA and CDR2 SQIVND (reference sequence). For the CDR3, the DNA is TGTGCCAGTAGGAATTCGCGGGCCGGGAACACCGGGGAGCTGTTTTTT. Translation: CASRNSRAGNTGELFF.

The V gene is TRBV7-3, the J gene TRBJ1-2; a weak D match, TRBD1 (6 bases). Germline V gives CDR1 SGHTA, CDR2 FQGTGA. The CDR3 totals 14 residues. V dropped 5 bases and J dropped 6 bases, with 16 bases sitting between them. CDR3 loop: CASSPQGSGDGYTF. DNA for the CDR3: TGTGCCAGCAGCCCGCAGGGGAGTGGCGATGGCTACACCTTC.

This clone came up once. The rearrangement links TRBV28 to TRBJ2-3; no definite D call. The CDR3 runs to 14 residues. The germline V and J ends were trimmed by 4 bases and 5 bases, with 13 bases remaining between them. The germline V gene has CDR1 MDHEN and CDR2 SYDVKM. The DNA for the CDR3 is TGTGCCAGCAGTTCCTGGGCAGCAGGAGATACGCAGTATTTT. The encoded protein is CASSSWAAGDTQYF.

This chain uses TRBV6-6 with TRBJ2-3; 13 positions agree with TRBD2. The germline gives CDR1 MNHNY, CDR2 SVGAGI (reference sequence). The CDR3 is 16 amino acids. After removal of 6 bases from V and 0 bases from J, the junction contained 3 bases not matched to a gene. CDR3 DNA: TGTGCCAGCAGCGGACTAGCGGGGGATAGCACAGATACGCAGTATTTT. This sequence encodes CASSGLAGDSTDTQYF.

The CDR3 DNA reads as TGTGCCAGCAGCCTGGGCGGGGTTAGCCTGGCTTTCTTT. Translated, it gives CASSLGGVSLAFF. This rearrangement joins TRBV7-9 to TRBJ1-1; D not certain. From germline, CDR1 is SEHNR and CDR2 FQNEAQ (reference sequence). The ends were cut back, 5 bases at V and 11 bases at J, with 18 bases in the middle. This CDR3 region has 13 residues.

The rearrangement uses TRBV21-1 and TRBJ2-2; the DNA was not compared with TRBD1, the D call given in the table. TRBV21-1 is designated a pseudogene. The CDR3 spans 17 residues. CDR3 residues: CASSIKGDRADTGELFF. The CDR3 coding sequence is TGTGCCAGCAGCATAAAAGGGGACAGGGCGGACACCGGGGAGCTGTTTTTT.

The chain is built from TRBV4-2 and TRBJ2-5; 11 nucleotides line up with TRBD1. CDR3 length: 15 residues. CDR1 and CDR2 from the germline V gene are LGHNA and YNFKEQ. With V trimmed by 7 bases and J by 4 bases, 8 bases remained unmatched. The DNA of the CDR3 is TGTGCCAGCACTCAAGGGACAGGGGGGCGAGAGACCCAGTACTTC. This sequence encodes CASTQGTGGRETQYF.

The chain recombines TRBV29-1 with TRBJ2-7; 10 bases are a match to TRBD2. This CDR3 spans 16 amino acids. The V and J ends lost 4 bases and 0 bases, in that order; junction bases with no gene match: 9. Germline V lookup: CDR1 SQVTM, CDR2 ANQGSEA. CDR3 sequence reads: CSVAASGRWSSYEQYF. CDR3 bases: TGCAGCGTTGCGGCTAGCGGGAGATGGAGCTCCTACGAGCAGTACTTC.

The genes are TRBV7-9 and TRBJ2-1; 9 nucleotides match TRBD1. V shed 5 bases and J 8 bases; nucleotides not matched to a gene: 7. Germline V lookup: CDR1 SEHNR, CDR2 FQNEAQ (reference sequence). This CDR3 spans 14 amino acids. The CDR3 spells CASSRDRVFDEQFF. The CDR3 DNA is TGTGCCAGCAGCCGGGACAGGGTGTTCGATGAGCAGTTCTTC.

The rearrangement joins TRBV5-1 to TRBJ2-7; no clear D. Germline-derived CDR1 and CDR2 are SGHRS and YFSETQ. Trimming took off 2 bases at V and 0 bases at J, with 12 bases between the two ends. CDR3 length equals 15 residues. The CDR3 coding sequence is TGCGCCAGCAGCTTAGGCAGGCAGAGCTCCTACGAGCAGTACTTC. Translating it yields CASSLGRQSSYEQYF.

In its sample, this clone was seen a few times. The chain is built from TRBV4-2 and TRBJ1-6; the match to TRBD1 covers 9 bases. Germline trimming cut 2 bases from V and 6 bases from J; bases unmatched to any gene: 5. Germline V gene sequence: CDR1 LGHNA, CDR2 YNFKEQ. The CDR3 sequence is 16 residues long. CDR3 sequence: CASSQNPGQGNSPLHF. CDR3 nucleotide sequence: TGTGCCAGCAGCCAAAACCCGGGACAGGGTAATTCACCCCTCCACTTT.